Listed here is a single TCR beta chain. The data stem from a study of blood T cell repertoires in COVID-19. For the study at large: Material from acute and convalescent COVID-19 was sourced from the United States, Italy and Spain. Sources were T cells, B-cell-depleted T cells, or PBMCs; the material itself was cDNA or gDNA.

Per the authors' pipeline: How many nucleated cells were present was estimated from reference gene primer amplification. Clones were read by immunoSEQ multiplex PCR, and TCRdb kept only the in-frame ones, dropping some. That table furnishes V, J and clone size, whereas the DNA furnished D and trimming. The data hold around 100,000 clones, with approximately 90% observed a single time. The V and J ends lost 6 bases and 1 base, in that order; junction bases with no gene match: 8. The CDR3 runs 15 residues. CDR1 and CDR2 (germline): MNHEY, SVGAGI. The chain couples TRBV6-5 to TRBJ2-7, with 8 bases identical to TRBD2. The sequence was collected from a human donor with active COVID-19. The donor label of this sample is uncertain. Input material: peripheral blood. The DNA for the CDR3 is TGTGCCAGCAGGTTCTATAGCGGGGAGTCCTACGAGCAGTACTTC. Translation: CASRFYSGESYEQYF.